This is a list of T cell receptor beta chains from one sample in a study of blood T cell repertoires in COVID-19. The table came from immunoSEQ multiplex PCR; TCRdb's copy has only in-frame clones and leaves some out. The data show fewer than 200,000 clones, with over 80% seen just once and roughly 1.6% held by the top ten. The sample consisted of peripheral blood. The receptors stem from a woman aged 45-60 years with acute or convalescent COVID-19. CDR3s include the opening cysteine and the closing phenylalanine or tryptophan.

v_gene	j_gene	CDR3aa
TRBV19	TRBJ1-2	CASGTGSYGYTF
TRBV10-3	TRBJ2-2	CAISGPSPRDTGELFF
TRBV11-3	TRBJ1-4	CASSLNGAGGEKLFF
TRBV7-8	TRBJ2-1	CASRLAPDSLWQFF
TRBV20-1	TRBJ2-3	CSATPRDTQYF
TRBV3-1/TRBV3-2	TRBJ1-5	CASSQETGGNQPQHF
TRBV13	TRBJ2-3	CASSFLDRRTDTQYF
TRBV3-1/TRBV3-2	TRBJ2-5	CASSMRGVETQYF
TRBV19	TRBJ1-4	CASSNLFQGTNEKLFF
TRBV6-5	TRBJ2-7	CASSWGRGGHEQYF
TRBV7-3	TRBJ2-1	CASSDSGARQFF
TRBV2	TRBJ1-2	CASSEARRGHIPYGYTF
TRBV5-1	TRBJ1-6	CASSLEAGGNNSPLHF
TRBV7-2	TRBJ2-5	CASREASHSQETQYF
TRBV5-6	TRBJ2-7	CASSLGLRDYEQYF
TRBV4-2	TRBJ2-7	CASSQPGQGAYEQYF
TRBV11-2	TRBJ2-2	CASSSRGTGELFF
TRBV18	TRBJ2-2	CASSPMDSANTGELFF
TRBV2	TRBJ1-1	CASTFELNTEAFF
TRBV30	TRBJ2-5	CAWGLAGGQGTQYF
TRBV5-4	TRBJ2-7	CASRAGQGSSYEQYF
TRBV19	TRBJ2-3	CASRTQITDTQYF
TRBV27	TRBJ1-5	CASRPHIGTGNQPQHF
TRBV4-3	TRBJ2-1	CASSQDLTKQFF
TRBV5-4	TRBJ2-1	CASSPGTTNNEQFF
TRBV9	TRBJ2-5	CASSPRQGVQETQYF
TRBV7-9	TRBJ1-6	CASSPGQQSSYNSPLHF
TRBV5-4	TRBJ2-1	CASSSGNSRHEQFF
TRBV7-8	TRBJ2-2	CASSLHRDTGELFF
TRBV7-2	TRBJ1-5	CASSSSGVNQPQHF
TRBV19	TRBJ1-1	CASSIGQARGGTEAFF
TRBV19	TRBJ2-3	CASIPRSASGGASPDTQYF
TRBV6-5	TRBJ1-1	CASSSKTGGTEAFF
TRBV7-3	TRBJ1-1	CASSFLGQGAGEAFF
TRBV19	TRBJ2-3	CASSPSITADTQYF
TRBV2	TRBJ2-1	CASSDGGSYNEQFF
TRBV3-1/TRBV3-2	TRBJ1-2	CASSQGDGYTF
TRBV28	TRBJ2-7	CASSLDVSRDYEQYF
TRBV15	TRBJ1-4	CATGGVDEKLFF
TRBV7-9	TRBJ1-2	CASSLGQGYTF
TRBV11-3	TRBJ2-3	CASSLAGVTDTQYF
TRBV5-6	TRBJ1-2	CASSQGADGYTF
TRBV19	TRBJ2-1	CASRSLAGGLEQFF
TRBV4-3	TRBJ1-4	CASSQGILQGTNEKLFF
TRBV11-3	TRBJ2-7	CASSSPVNIHEQYF
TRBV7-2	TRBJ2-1	CASSLASGFTYNEQFF